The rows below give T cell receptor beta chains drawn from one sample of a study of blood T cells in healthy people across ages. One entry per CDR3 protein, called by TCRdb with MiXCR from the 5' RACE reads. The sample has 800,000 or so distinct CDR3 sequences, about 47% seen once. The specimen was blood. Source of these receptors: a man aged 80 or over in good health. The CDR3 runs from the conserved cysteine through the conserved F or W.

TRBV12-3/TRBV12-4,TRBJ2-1,CASSLPPGRAGADEQFF
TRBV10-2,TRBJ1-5,CASRPDGPSNQPQHF
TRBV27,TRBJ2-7,CASRMTGARIHEQYF
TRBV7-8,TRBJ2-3,CASSLAGQMFTDTQYF
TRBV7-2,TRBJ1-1,CASSLPGAYTEAFF
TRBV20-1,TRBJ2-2,CSARAQGTGELFF
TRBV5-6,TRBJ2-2,CASSRTSGRALDTGELFF
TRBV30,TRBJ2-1,CAWSPGLAGGENEQFF
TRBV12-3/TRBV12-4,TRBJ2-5,CATGDGGETQYF
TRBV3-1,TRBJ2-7,CASSQESRTSSSEQYF
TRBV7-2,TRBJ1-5,CASSLHRGLLSNQPQHF
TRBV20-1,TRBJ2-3,CSARWANTDTQYF
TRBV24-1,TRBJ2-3,CATSELTSGRAGDTQYF
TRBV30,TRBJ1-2,CAWSVTAFGGYTF
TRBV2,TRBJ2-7,CASSAGTSGSWNEQYF
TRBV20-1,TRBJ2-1,CSASYAGGVYNEQFF
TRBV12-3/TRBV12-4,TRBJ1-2,CASSNRQGGFYGYTF
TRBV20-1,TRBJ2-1,CSAVVNAYNEQFF
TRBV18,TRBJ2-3,CASSSGGEGIDTQYF
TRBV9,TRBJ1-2,CASSVLPLGKYGYTF
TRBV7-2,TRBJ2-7,CASSSLSSGRDEQYF
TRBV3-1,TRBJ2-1,CASSQEGGAYNEQFF
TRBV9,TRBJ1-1,CASSVVGTGNSNTEAFF
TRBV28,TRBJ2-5,CATSRLSETQYF
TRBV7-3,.,CASSLQSPETQYF
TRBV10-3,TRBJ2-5,CTISVKDETSGFQETQYF
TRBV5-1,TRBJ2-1,CASSLVRGPPYNEQFF
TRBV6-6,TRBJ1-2,CASSLGTSGSGYTF
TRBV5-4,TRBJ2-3,CASSVGLAGDTSTDTQYF
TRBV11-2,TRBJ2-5,CASSLANTGTAAREQYF
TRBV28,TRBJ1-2,CASSLSGGDYGYTF
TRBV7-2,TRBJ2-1,CASSLGRAGRDEQFF
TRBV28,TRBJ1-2,CASSLYGMYYGYTF
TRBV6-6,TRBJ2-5,CASSSQGPETQYF
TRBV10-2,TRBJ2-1,CASSEVRDSVNEQFF
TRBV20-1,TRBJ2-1,CSATHTNNEQFF
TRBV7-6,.,CASSLNRGDEQYF
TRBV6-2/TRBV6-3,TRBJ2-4,CASRSPKGPGMAKNIQYF
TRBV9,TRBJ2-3,CASSVEGPGGTDTQYF
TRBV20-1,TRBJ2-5,CSASVGGRSETQYF
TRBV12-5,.,CASGSGTGEETQYF
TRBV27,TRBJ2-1,CASSLSGPSYNEQFF
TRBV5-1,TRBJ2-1,CASSSSGLAGASEQFF
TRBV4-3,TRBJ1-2,CASSQDTGGGYGYTF
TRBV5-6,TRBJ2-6,CASRARRLGDGANVLTF
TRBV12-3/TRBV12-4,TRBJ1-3,CASSFGQSGNTIYF
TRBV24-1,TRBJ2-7,CATSDYRGLSYEQYF
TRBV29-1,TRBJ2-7,CSVERAGRVSYEQYF
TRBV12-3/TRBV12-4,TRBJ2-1,CASSQSPALNEQFF
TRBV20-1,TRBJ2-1,CSARPPAGRLNEQFF
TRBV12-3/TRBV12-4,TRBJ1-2,CASSPRDRYNYGYTF
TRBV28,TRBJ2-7,CASSSYTKPGEQYF
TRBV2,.,CASSDDRITYNEQYF